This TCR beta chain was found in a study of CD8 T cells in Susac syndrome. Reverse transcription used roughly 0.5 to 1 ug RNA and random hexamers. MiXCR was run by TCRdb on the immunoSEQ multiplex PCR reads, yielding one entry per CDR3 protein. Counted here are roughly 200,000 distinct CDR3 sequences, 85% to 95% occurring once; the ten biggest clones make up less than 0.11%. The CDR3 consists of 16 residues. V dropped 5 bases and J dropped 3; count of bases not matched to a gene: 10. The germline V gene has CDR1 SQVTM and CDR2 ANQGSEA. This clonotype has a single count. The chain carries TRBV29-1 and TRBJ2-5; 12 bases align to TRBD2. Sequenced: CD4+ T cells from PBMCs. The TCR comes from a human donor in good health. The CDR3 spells CSVTSWTSGEKETQYF. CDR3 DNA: TGCAGCGTTACCTCTTGGACTAGCGGGGAGAAAGAGACCCAGTACTTC.